This T cell receptor (beta chain) was sequenced during a study of immune reconstitution after stem cell transplant in scleroderma (dated by TCRdb to the late 2010s). Library prep was done by RT-PCR. Sequencing instrument: Illumina MiSeq. TCRdb reprocessed the public reads (quality trimming at Q25 with fastp, clone calling with MiXCR) and kept in-frame beta chains. Rows merge per CDR3 protein into single entries with the most common DNA and genes. The sample table shows 1,900 or so distinct CDR3 sequences, and under 4.5% are seen once. The ten top clones hold around 16% of the sample. This clonotype was seen a few times. Its binding antigen is unknown. A much larger clone lies one base from this, so it may be a read error. The CDR3 has 14 amino acids, counting the end cysteine and phenylalanine. Here the CDR3 DNA is all that survives: 42 bases in frame from base 1. The germline V gene provides CDR1 SGHVS and CDR2 FQNEAQ.

The receptor was derived from a male donor with systemic sclerosis. Recombination joined TRBV7-8 with TRBJ1-2, and perhaps TRBD1 as D gene, on 6 matching bases. Sampling was conducted before or after autologous hematopoietic stem cell transplantation (not recorded which). The CDR3 has the sequence CAGSLGGGIYGYTF. The bases are TGTGCCGGCAGCTTAGGAGGGGGGATTTATGGCTACACCTTC. Full variable domain (CDR3 extended with the reference TRBV7-8 and TRBJ1-2 proteins): GAGVSQSPRYKVAKRGQDVALRCDPISGHVSLFWYQQALGQGPEFLTYFQNEAQLDKSGLPSDRFFAERPEGSVSTLKIQRTQQEDSAVYLCAGSLGGGIYGYTFGSGTRLTVV.